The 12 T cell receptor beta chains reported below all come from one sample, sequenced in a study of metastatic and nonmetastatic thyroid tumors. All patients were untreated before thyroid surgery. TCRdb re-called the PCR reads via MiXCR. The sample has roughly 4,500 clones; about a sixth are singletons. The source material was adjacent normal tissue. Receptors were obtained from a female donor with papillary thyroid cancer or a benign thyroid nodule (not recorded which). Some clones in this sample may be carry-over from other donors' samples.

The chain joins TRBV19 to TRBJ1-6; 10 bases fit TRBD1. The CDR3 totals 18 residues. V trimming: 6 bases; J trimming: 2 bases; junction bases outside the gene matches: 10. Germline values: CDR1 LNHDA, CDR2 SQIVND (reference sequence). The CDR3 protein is CASRPPGQGLTYNSPLHF. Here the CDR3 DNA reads TGTGCCAGTAGACCTCCGGGACAGGGGCTCACCTATAATTCACCCCTCCACTTT. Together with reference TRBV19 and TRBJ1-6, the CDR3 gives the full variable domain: DGGITQSPKYLFRKEGQNVTLSCEQNLNHDAMYWYRQDPGQGLRLIYYSQIVNDFQKGDIAEGYSVSREKKESFPLTVTSAQKNPTAFYLCASRPPGQGLTYNSPLHFGNGTRLTVT.

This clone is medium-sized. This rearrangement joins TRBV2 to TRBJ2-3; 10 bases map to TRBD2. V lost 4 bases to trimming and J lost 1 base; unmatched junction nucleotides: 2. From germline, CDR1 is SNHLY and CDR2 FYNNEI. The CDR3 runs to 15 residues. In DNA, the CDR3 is TGTGCCAGCAGTGGAGGGACTAGCGGCACAGATACGCAGTATTTT. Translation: CASSGGTSGTDTQYF.

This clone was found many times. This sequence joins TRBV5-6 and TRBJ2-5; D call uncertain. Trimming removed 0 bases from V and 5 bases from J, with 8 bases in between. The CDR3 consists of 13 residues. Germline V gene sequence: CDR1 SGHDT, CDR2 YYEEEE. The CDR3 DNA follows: TGTGCCAGCAGCTTGGTATCTGGGGAGACCCAGTACTTC. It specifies CASSLVSGETQYF.

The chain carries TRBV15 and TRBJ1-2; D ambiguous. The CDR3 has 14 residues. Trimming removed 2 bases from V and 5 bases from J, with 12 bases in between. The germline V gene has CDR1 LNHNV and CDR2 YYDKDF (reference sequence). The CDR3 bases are TGTGCCACCAGCAGATACTCCTTGGCATATGGCTACACCTTC. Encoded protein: CATSRYSLAYGYTF.

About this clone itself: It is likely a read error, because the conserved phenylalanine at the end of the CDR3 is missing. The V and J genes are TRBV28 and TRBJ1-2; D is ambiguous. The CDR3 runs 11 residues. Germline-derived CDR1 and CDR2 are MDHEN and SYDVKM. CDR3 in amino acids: CAGNRRDGYTL. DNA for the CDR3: TGTGCCGGCAATAGGAGGGATGGATACACCTTA.

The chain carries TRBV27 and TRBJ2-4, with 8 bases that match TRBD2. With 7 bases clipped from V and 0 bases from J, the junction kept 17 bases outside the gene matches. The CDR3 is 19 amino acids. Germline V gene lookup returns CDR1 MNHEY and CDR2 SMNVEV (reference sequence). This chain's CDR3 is CASTPRSLLAALAKNIQYF. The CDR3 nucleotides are TGTGCCAGCACGCCTCGGTCCCTACTAGCGGCCCTAGCCAAAAACATTCAGTACTTC.

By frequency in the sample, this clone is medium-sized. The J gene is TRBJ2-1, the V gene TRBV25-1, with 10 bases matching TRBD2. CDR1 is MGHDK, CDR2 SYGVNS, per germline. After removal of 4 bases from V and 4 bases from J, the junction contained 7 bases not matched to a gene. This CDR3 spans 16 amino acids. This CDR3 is CASSGTSGLRYNEQFF. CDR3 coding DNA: TGTGCCAGCAGTGGGACTAGCGGCCTACGGTACAATGAGCAGTTCTTC.

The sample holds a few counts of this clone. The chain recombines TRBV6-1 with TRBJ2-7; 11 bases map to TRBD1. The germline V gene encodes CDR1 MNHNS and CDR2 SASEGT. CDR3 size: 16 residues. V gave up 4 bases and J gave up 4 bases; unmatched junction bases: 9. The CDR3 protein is CASSGGGQGARYEQYV. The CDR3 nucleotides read TGTGCCAGCAGTGGGGGAGGACAGGGGGCTAGGTACGAGCAGTACGTC.

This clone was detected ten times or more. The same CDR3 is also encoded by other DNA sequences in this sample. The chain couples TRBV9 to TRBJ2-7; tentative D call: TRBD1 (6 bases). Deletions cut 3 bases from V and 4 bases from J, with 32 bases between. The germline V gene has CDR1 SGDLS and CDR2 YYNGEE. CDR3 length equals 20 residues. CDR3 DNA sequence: TGTGCCAGCAGCGCAGAACCCCCAAATCTGGACAGTGCCGTTAGGTACGAGCAGTACTTC. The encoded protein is CASSAEPPNLDSAVRYEQYF.

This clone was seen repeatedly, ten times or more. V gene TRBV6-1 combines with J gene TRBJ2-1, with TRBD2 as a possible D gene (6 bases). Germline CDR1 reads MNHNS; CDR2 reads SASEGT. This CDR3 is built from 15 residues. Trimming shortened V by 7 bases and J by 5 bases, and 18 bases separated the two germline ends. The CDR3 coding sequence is TGTGCCAGCAAGTCCCCCGGGACTGGCAACAATGAGCAGTTCTTC. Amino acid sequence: CASKSPGTGNNEQFF.

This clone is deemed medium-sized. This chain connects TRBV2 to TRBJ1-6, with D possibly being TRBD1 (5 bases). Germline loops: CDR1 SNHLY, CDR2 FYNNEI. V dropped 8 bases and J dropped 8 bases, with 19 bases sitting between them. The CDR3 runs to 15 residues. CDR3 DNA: TGTGCCAGCCGGTTTCGGAGAAGGGACGATTCACCCCTCCACTTT. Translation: CASRFRRRDDSPLHF.

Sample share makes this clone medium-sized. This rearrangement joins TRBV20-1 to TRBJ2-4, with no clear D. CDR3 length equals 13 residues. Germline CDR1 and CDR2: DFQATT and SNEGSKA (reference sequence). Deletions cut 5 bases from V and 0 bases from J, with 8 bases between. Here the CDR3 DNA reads TGCAGTGCTCCCGCCGTAGCCAAAAACATTCAGTACTTC. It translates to CSAPAVAKNIQYF.